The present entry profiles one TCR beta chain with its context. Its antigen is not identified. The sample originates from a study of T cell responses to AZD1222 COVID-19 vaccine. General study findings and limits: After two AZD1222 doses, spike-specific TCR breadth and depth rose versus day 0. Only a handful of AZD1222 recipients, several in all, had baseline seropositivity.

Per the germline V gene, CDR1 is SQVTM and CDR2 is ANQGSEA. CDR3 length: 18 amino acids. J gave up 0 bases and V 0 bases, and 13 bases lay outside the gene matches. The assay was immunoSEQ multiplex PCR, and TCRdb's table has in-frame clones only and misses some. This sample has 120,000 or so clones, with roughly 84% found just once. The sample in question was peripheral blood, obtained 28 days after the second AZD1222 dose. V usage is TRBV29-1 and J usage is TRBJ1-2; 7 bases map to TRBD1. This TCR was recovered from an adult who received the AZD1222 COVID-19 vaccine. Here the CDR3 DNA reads TGCAGCGTTGAAGATCTTAAGAACAGGGGACCTTCTAACTATGGCTACACCTTC. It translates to CSVEDLKNRGPSNYGYTF.